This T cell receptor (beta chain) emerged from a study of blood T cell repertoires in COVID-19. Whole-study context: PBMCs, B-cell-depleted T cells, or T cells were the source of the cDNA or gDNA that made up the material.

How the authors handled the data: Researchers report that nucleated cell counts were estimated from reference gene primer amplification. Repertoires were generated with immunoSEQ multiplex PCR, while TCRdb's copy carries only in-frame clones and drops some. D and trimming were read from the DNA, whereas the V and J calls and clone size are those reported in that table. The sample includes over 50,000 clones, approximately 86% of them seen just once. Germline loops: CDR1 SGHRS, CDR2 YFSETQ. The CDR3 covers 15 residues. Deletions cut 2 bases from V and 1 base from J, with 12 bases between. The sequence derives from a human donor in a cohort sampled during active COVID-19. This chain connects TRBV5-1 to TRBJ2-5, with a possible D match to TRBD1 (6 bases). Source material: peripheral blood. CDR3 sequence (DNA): TGCGCCAGCAGCTTCGAGGGGGTAGGCCAAGAGACCCAGTACTTC. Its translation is CASSFEGVGQETQYF.